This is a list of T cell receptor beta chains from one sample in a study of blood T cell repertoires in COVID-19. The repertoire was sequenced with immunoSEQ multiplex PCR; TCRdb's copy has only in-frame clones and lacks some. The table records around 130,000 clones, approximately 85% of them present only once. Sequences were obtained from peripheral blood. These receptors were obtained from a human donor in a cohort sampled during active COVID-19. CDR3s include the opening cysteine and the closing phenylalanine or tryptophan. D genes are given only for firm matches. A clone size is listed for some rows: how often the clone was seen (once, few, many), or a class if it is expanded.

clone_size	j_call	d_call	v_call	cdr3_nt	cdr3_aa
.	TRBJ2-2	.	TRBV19	TGTGCCAGTTCTCCGGGGGACTGGGTCACCGGGGAGCTGTTTTTT	CASSPGDWVTGELFF
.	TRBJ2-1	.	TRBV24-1	TGTGCCACCAGTGATCCCCAACAGGGATCGAATGAGCAGTTCTTC	CATSDPQQGSNEQFF
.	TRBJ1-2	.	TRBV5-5	TGTGCCAGCAGCATGGATGGAGACTATGGCTACACCTTC	CASSMDGDYGYTF
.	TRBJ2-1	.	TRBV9	TGTGCCAGCAGCGGGGGGGTCGGCTCCTACAATGAGCAGTTCTTC	CASSGGVGSYNEQFF
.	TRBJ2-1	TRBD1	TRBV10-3	TGTGCCATCAATGACGGACAGGGGGCCCATGAGCAGTTCTTC	CAINDGQGAHEQFF
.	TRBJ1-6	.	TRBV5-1	TGCGCCAGCAGCCGCTACGGGGAAGGGAGTTCACCCCTCCACTTT	CASSRYGEGSSPLHF
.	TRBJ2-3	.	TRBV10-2	TGCGCCAGCAGTGGCCCGGGGGCAGATACGCAGTATTTT	CASSGPGADTQYF
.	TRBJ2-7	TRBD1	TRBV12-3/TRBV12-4	TGTGCCAGCAGGCTAACAGGGGGCTGGGAGCAGTACTTC	CASRLTGGWEQYF
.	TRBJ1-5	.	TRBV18	TGTGCCAGCTCATTGGCGGATAGCAATCAGCCCCAGCATTTT	CASSLADSNQPQHF
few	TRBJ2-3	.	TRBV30	TGTGCCTGGAGTGTACAGGAGAGGGATACGCAGTATTTT	CAWSVQERDTQYF
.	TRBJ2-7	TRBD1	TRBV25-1	TGTGCCAGCAGTGAAGAGGGGACAGGGACCTACGAGCAGTACTTC	CASSEEGTGTYEQYF
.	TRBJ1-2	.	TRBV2	TGTGCCAGCAACATGTCCCCAGGGGAGGGGAACTATGGCTACACCTTC	CASNMSPGEGNYGYTF
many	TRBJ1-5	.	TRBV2	TGTGCCCGAGGGGGAGTGACAGGCACCAATCAGCCCCAGCATTTT	CARGGVTGTNQPQHF
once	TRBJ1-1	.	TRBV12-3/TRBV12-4	TGTGCCAGCATGCACAGGGTGGTCACTGAAGCTTTCTTT	CASMHRVVTEAFF
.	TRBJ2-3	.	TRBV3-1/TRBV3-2	TGTGCCAGCAGCCAACCACAGGGGGGGAGGGCAGATACGCAGTATTTT	CASSQPQGGRADTQYF
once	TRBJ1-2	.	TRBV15	TGTGCCACCAGCAGAGATCGGGTTTCTGGCTACACCTTC	CATSRDRVSGYTF
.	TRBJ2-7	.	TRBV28	TGTGCCAGCAGTTTTGGTCCCCCTCACGGGGGCTACGAGCAGTACTTC	CASSFGPPHGGYEQYF
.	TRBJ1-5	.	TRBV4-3	TGCGCCAGCAGCCAAGATCATCGGGGATCAATTCAGCCCCAGCATTTT	CASSQDHRGSIQPQHF
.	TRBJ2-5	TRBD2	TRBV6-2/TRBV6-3	TGTGCCAGCAGTTACTGGGCTAGCGGGACCAGGACCCAGTACTTC	CASSYWASGTRTQYF
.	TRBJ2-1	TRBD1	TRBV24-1	TGTGCCACCAGTGACTCCGACAGGGTCTGGTGGCAGTTCTTC	CATSDSDRVWWQFF
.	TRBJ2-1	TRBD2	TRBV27	TGTGCCAGCAGTTTTCCCCCCGACCCGACTAGCGGGGGTGAGCAGTTCTTC	CASSFPPDPTSGGEQFF
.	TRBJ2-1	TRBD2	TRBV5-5	TGTGCCAGCAGCGCCCCTCCGGGGGGACTAGCGGACAATGAGCAGTTCTTC	CASSAPPGGLADNEQFF
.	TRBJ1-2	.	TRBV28	TGTGCCAGCAGTTCCACAACCCGGACAGCGAACTATGGCTACACCTTC	CASSSTTRTANYGYTF
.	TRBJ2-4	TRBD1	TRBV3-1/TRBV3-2	TGTGCCAGCAGCCAAGCCCAGGGGGCCGGGAACATTCAGTACTTC	CASSQAQGAGNIQYF
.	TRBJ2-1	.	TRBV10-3	TGTGCCATCAGTGAGGGGGGGGCAGGGAAAGGCAATGAGCAGTTCTTC	CAISEGGAGKGNEQFF
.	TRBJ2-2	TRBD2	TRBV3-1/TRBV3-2	TGTGCCAGCAGCCAAGAACCGGGGGGGCCGGGGGCCGGGGAGCTGTTTTTT	CASSQEPGGPGAGELFF
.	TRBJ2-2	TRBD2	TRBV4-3	TGCGCCAGCAGCCGAGGGGGTAGCGGGGGTACCGGGGAGCTGTTTTTT	CASSRGGSGGTGELFF
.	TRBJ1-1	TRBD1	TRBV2	TGTGCCAGCAAGGACAGGGGGCGGGATAGGATGAACACTGAAGCTTTCTTT	CASKDRGRDRMNTEAFF
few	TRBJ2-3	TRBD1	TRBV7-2	TGTGCCAGCAGCTTAACCGGGACAGGGGCGTCAACAGATACGCAGTATTTT	CASSLTGTGASTDTQYF
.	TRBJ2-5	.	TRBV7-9	TGTGCCAGCAGCCGGGGAGGGGGTCAAGAGACCCAGTACTTC	CASSRGGGQETQYF
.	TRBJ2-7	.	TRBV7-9	TGTGCCAGCAGCGTGGACTTTCCGTACGAGCAGTACTTC	CASSVDFPYEQYF
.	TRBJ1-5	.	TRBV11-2	TGTGCCAGCAGCGAGGGGGGGAATCAGCCCCAGCATTTT	CASSEGGNQPQHF
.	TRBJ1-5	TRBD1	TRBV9	TGTGCCAGCAGCGCCGGGACAGGGTATAGCAATCAGCCCCAGCATTTT	CASSAGTGYSNQPQHF
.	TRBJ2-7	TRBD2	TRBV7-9	TGTGCCAGCAGCTTACTGGGACTACACTACGAGCAGTACTTC	CASSLLGLHYEQYF
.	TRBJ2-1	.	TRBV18	TGTGCCAGCTCACCTCCCGGACGGGGGTACAATGAGCAGTTCTTC	CASSPPGRGYNEQFF
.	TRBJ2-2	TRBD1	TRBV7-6	TGTGCCAGCAGCTTAGGGGACAGGATCACCGGGGAGCTGTTTTTT	CASSLGDRITGELFF
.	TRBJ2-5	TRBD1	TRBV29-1	TGCAGCGTGGACAGGGGGAACCAAGAGACCCAGTACTTC	CSVDRGNQETQYF
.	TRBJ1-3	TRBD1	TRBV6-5	TGTGCCAGCAGTTACTCGGGACAGGGCGGAAACACCATATATTTT	CASSYSGQGGNTIYF
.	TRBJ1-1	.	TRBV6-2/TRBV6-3	TGTGCCAGCAGTTCACAGGGAATCATGAACACTGAAGCTTTCTTT	CASSSQGIMNTEAFF
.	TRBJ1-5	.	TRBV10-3	TGTGCCACGGCCGGACAGCCCAATCAGCCCCAGCATTTT	CATAGQPNQPQHF
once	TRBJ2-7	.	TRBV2	TGTGCCAGCAGTGTTTGGGGGTTTCCGGTGGGCGCTGACAGGCCCGGAGGCTACGAGCAGTACTTC	CASSVWGFPVGADRPGGYEQYF
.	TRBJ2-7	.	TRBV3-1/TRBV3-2	TGTGCCAGCAGCCCCGGATTTCCGGGAAGCTCCTACGAGCAGTACTTC	CASSPGFPGSSYEQYF
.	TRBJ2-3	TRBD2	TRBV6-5	TGTGCCAGCAGTTATAGCGGGGGGGCCCCAGATACGCAGTATTTT	CASSYSGGAPDTQYF
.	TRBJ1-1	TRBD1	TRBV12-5	TGTGCTAGTGGTAACGACAGGGTTTCAACTGAAGCTTTCTTT	CASGNDRVSTEAFF
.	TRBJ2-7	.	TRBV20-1	TGCAGTGCGGGAGCTTACGAGCAGTACTTC	CSAGAYEQYF
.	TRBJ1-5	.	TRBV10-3	TGTGCCATCAGTGAGGCGGGAAGCAATCAGCCCCAGCATTTT	CAISEAGSNQPQHF
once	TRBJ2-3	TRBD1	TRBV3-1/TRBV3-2	TGTGCCAGCAGCCACCGACAGGGGGCAACAGATACGCAGTATTTT	CASSHRQGATDTQYF
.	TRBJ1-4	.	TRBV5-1	TGCGCCAGCAGCTTGGGGACACCAACTAATGAAAAACTGTTTTTT	CASSLGTPTNEKLFF
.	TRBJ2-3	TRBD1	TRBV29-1	TGCAGCGTACCCGACAGGGGGGGGGTGGATACGCAGTATTTT	CSVPDRGGVDTQYF
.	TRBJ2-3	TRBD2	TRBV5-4	TGTGCCAACCGGGACTATGAAACAGATACGCAGTATTTT	CANRDYETDTQYF
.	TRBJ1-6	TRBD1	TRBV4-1	TGCGCCAGCAGCCAAGGTGACAGGGTCTTGCCACCCCTCCACTTT	CASSQGDRVLPPLHF
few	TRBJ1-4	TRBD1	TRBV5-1	TGCGCCAGCAGCGGGGGGACAGGGAGCTCCATACCTAATGAAAAACTGTTTTTT	CASSGGTGSSIPNEKLFF
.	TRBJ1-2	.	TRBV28	TGTGCCAGCGCGGTAGGACAGAACTATGGCTACACCTTC	CASAVGQNYGYTF
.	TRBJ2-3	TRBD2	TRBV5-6	TGTGCCACCCGTGAGGGGGGAGCTAGCGGGAGGGATACGCAGTATTTT	CATREGGASGRDTQYF
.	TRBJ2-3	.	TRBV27	TGTGCCAGCAGTTTAACACCCTCGACTAGCACAGATACGCAGTATTTT	CASSLTPSTSTDTQYF
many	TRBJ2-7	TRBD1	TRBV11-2	TGTGCCAGCAGCTTCCCAGGACAGGGGGCGCTCCCCGAGCAGTACTTC	CASSFPGQGALPEQYF
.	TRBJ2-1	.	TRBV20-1	TGCAGTGCTAGTAGCAGGGTCAATGAGCAGTTCTTC	CSASSRVNEQFF